The 3 T cell receptor beta chains given below trace back to one sample, sequenced in a study of cytomegalovirus exposure and HLA in healthy donors. The table came from immunoSEQ multiplex PCR; TCRdb's copy has only in-frame clones and leaves some out. The table lists about 64,000 clones, about 95% of them singletons. Sequenced: PBMCs. Receptor source: a woman under 30 in good health and CMV-seropositive.

The V call is TRBV5-4, the J call TRBJ2-4; 12 bases agree with TRBD1. Germline values: CDR1 SGHNT, CDR2 YYREEE (reference sequence). The CDR3 has 18 amino acids. V dropped 2 bases and J dropped 1; count of bases not matched to a gene: 7. This CDR3 is CASSLGGQGATAKNIQYF. CDR3 nucleotides: TGTGCCAGCAGCTTAGGGGGACAGGGGGCTACGGCCAAAAACATTCAGTACTTC.

V gene TRBV7-6 combines with J gene TRBJ2-7, with D perhaps TRBD2 (6 bases). The germline CDR1 and CDR2 sequences are SGHVS and FNYEAQ. The CDR3 sequence is 15 residues long. Between the trimmed V and J ends, which lost 3 bases and 5 bases, there was a span of 17 bases. Here the CDR3 reads CASSFGRSGAHEQYF. The CDR3 bases are TGTGCCAGCAGCTTCGGGAGATCAGGTGCCCACGAGCAGTACTTC.

This chain uses TRBV2 with TRBJ2-2; 8 nucleotides line up with TRBD2. J was trimmed by 7 bases and V by 7 bases; bases with no gene match: 17. CDR1 and CDR2 (germline): SNHLY, FYNNEI. There are 17 residues in the CDR3. CDR3: CASISRGLVGLGGELFF. As DNA, the CDR3 is TGTGCCAGCATTAGTAGGGGACTAGTAGGTCTCGGCGGGGAGCTGTTTTTT. The variable domain in full, with the rest retrieved from reference TRBV2 and TRBJ2-2, is EPEVTQTPSHQVTQMGQEVILRCVPISNHLYFYWYRQILGQKVEFLVSFYNNEISEKSEIFDDQFSVERPDGSNFTLKIRSTKLEDSAMYFCASISRGLVGLGGELFFGEGSRLTVL.